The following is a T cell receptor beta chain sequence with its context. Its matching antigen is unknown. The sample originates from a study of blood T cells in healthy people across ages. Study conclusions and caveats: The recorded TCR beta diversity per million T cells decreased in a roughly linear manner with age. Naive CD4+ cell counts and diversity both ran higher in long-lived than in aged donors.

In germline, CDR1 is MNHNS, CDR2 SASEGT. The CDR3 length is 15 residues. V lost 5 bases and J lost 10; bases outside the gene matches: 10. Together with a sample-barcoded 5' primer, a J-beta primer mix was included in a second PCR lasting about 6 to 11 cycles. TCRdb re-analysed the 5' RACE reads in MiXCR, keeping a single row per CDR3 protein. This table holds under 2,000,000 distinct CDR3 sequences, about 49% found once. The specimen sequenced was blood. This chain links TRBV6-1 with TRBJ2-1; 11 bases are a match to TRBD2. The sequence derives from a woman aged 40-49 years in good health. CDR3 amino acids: CASSTLAGGPGEQFF. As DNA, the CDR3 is TGTGCCAGCAGTACCTTAGCGGGGGGGCCGGGAGAGCAGTTCTTC.